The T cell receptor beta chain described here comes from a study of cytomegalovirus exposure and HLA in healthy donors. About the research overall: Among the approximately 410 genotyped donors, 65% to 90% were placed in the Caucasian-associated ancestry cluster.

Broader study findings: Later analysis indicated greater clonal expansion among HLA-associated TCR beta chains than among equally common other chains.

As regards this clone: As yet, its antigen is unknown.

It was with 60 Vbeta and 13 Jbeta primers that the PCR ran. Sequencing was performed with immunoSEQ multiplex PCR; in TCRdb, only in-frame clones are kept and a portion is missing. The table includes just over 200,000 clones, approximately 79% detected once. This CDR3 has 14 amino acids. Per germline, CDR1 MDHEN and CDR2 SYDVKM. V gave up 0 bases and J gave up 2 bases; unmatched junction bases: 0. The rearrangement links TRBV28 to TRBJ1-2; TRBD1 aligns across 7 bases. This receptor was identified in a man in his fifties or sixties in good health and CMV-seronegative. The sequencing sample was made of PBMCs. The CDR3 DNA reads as TGTGCCAGCAGTTTATGGACAGGGAACTATGGCTACACCTTC. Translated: CASSLWTGNYGYTF.